The 8 T cell receptor beta chains reported below all come from one sample, sequenced in a study of blood T cell repertoires in COVID-19. This table comes from immunoSEQ multiplex PCR, and its TCRdb copy is limited to in-frame clones, with some not included. The table lists about 300,000 clones, approximately 90% of them singletons. Input material: peripheral blood. These TCRs come from a woman aged 25 to 39 who had recovered from COVID-19.

The J gene is TRBJ2-7, the V gene TRBV5-1, with 8 positions matching TRBD2. V shed 4 bases and J 3 bases; nucleotides not matched to a gene: 6. This CDR3 comprises 14 residues. Germline CDR1 SGHRS, CDR2 YFSETQ. In DNA, the CDR3 is TGCGCCAGCAGCGGCCTGGCGGGGGGCTACGAGCAGTACTTC. This codes for CASSGLAGGYEQYF.

This clone was detected once. This sequence joins TRBV27 and TRBJ1-1, with 7 bases aligning to TRBD1. J was trimmed by 7 bases and V by 6 bases; bases with no gene match: 2. There are 11 residues in the CDR3. Germline V gene data show CDR1 as MNHEY and CDR2 as SMNVEV (reference sequence). This CDR3 is CASRRDSEAFF. The CDR3 nucleotides are TGTGCCAGCAGACGGGACAGTGAAGCTTTCTTT.

The rearrangement links TRBV19 to TRBJ1-2; D gene ambiguous. Germline V gives CDR1 LNHDA, CDR2 SQIVND (reference sequence). V lost 3 bases and J lost 4, with 9 bases in between. This CDR3 is built from 13 residues. The CDR3 loop reads CASSISQAYGYTF. Here the CDR3 DNA reads TGTGCCAGTAGTATTTCTCAGGCCTATGGCTACACCTTC.

In DNA, the CDR3 is TGTGCCAGCAGCCACAGGGGTGGCACCGGGGAGCTGTTTTTT. As protein: CASSHRGGTGELFF. V usage is TRBV6-6 and J usage is TRBJ2-2; 7 bases fit TRBD1. The CDR3 has 14 residues. CDR1 is MNHNY, CDR2 SVGAGI, per germline (reference sequence). V lost 6 bases, J lost 4 bases, and 5 bases stayed unmatched.

CDR3 in DNA: TGTGCCAGCAGCCAAAACCCCCAGGGGTTCAATCAGCCCCAGCATTTT. Protein product: CASSQNPQGFNQPQHF. V gene TRBV5-7 combines with J gene TRBJ1-5; D might be TRBD1 (6 bases). TRBV5-7 belongs to the ORF category, with a function that is uncertain. CDR3 length: 16 amino acids. The V end lost 4 bases, the J end lost 3 bases, and 17 bases lay between the germline ends.

The V and J genes are TRBV6-6 and TRBJ1-1; 9 nucleotides align to TRBD1. V was pared by 6 bases and J by 5 bases, with 4 bases of the junction left unmatched. The CDR3 runs 13 residues. Per the germline V gene, CDR1 is MNHNY and CDR2 is SVGAGI (reference sequence). In DNA form, the CDR3 reads TGTGCCAGCAGCGGGACAGGGTGGACTGAAGCTTTCTTT. Translating it yields CASSGTGWTEAFF.

V is TRBV2 and J is TRBJ2-1, with a possible D match to TRBD2 (6 bases). Germline V gene lookup returns CDR1 SNHLY and CDR2 FYNNEI. The CDR3 runs 14 residues. Deletions cut 3 bases from V and 6 bases from J, with 12 bases between. CDR3 protein: CASSERGKSNEQFF. The CDR3 DNA is TGTGCCAGCAGTGAGCGGGGAAAGAGCAATGAGCAGTTCTTC. Full variable domain (missing parts from reference TRBV2 and TRBJ2-1): EPEVTQTPSHQVTQMGQEVILRCVPISNHLYFYWYRQILGQKVEFLVSFYNNEISEKSEIFDDQFSVERPDGSNFTLKIRSTKLEDSAMYFCASSERGKSNEQFFGPGTRLTVL.

The chain is built from TRBV30 and TRBJ2-5; tentatively, D is TRBD1 (6 bases). The CDR3 loop spans 11 amino acids. V gave up 4 bases and J gave up 3 bases, with 6 bases separating them. Germline CDR1 is GTSNPN and CDR2 is SVGIG (reference sequence). CDR3 amino acids: CAWNREETQYF. Written as DNA, the CDR3 is TGTGCCTGGAACAGGGAAGAGACCCAGTACTTC.